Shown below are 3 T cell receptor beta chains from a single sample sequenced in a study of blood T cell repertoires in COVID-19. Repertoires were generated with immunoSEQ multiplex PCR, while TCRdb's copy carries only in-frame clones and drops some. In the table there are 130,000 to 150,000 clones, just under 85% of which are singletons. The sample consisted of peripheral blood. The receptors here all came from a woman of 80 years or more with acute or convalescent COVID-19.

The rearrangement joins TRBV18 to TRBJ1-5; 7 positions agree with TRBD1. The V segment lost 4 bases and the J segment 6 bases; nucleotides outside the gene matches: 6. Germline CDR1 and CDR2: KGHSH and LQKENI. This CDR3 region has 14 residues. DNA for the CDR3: TGTGCCAGCTCACTGAACAGGGGTGGTCAGCCCCAGCATTTT. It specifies CASSLNRGGQPQHF.

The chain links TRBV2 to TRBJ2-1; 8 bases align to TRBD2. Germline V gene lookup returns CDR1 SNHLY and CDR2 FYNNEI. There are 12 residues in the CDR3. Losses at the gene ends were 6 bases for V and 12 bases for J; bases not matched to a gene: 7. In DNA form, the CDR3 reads TGTGCCAGCAGCCCTCTTACTAGCGGGCAGTTCTTC. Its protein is CASSPLTSGQFF.

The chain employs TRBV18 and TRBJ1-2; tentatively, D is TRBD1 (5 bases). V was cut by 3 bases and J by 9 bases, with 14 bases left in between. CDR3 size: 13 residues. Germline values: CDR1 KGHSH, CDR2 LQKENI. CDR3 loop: CASSPSDTRSYTF. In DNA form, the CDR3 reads TGTGCCAGCTCACCGTCGGACACCCGAAGCTACACCTTC.